This record covers a single T cell receptor (beta chain). Its specificity is not known. The V and J ends lost 5 bases and 10 bases, in that order; junction bases with no gene match: 19. The CDR3 consists of 18 residues. CDR1 and CDR2 from the germline V gene are SEHNR and FQNEAQ (reference sequence). This sample was taken from a study of post-analysis software for immune sequencing data. Study findings and constraints: In patients, about 5 TRBV segments were more frequent than in controls, with TRBV5-6, TRBV5-1 and TRBV20-1 among them.

Unique molecular identifiers were carried by the TCR beta cDNA libraries. T cells numbering roughly 0.85 to 11 million gave rise to a few hundred thousand cDNA molecules. TCRdb analysed the PCR reads with MiXCR anew, one entry per CDR3 protein. The sample has roughly 540,000 distinct CDR3 sequences, roughly 34% seen once; the top ten hold approximately 5.4%. This TCR was recovered from a girl aged 2 to 17 with multiple sclerosis. Sequenced input: blood. The J gene is TRBJ2-1, the V gene TRBV7-9; 11 positions match TRBD2. The CDR3 protein is CASSTGGTSGPIWGEQFF. CDR3 nucleotide sequence: TGTGCCAGCAGCACAGGAGGGACTAGCGGTCCGATCTGGGGGGAGCAGTTCTTC.